What follows are 29 T cell receptor beta chains derived from one specimen sequenced in a study of blood T cell repertoires in COVID-19 (TCRdb year 2020). Library preparation employed the immunoSEQ multiplex PCR assay. This is the immuneACCESS table as TCRdb keeps it, with only in-frame sequences that have V and J called. A part of the clones is gone; compared with another copy, unresolved V genes explain less than half, and the rest is unexplained. The sample profile shows 210,000 or so clones; 84% of them were found once. The top ten clones comprise 7.6% of the sample. Material for sequencing was peripheral blood. The receptors were sampled from a woman in her forties or fifties with active or convalescent COVID-19.

J is TRBJ2-3 and V is TRBV9; 14 nucleotides agree with TRBD2. The CDR3 extends over 16 amino acids. The J segment lost 4 bases and the V segment lost 4 bases, leaving 5 bases of the junction unmatched. The germline CDR1 and CDR2 sequences are SGDLS and YYNGEE. The CDR3, as DNA: TGTGCCAGCAGCAAGGGACTAGCGGGAGTCGCAGATACGCAGTATTTT. This encodes CASSKGLAGVADTQYF.

This clone has just a few counts. The CDR3 DNA reads as TGTGCCAGCAGCCAACAGGGTCGAGAGCAGTACGTC. Protein sequence: CASSQQGREQYV. The chain recombines TRBV3-1 (or the pseudogene TRBV3-2) with TRBJ2-7; a possible D gene is TRBD1 (5 bases). The V end was cut by 2 bases, the J end by 7 bases, with 9 bases between. Germline V gives CDR1 LGHDT, CDR2 YNNKEL (reference sequence). CDR3 length: 12 amino acids.

The chain carries TRBV28 and TRBJ2-2, with 8 bases lining up with TRBD2. The CDR3 consists of 17 residues. The ends lost 7 bases at V and 0 bases at J; junction bases unmatched: 10. The germline CDR1 and CDR2 sequences are MDHEN and SYDVKM. CDR3 protein: CASKGGGSLSNTGELFF. As DNA, the CDR3 is TGTGCCAGCAAAGGCGGGGGGAGTCTATCGAACACCGGGGAGCTGTTTTTT.

CDR3 amino acids: CASSQDGGGQPFYV. CDR3 in DNA: TGTGCCAGCAGCCAAGATGGCGGGGGCCAGCCCTTCTACGTC. This chain uses TRBV4-2 with TRBJ2-7; a weak D match, TRBD2 (7 bases). The CDR3 contains 14 residues. V was cut by 0 bases and J by 13 bases, with 19 bases left in between. Germline CDR1 reads LGHNA; CDR2 reads YNFKEQ.

The chain uses TRBV19 and TRBJ2-3; D is perhaps TRBD1 (6 bases). V lost 1 base and J lost 5, with 10 bases in between. Germline V gene data show CDR1 as LNHDA and CDR2 as SQIVND (reference sequence). This CDR3 is 14 amino acids long. The CDR3 bases are TGTGCCAGTAGTATAGGGCAGGGGATAGATACGCAGTATTTT. It is translated as CASSIGQGIDTQYF. Combining the CDR3 with reference TRBV19 and TRBJ2-3 gives the whole variable domain DGGITQSPKYLFRKEGQNVTLSCEQNLNHDAMYWYRQDPGQGLRLIYYSQIVNDFQKGDIAEGYSVSREKKESFPLTVTSAQKNPTAFYLCASSIGQGIDTQYFGPGTRLTVL.

This clone came up a few times. This chain joins TRBV24-1 and TRBJ1-5; 10 bases are a match to TRBD1. The length of the CDR3 is 15 residues. Germline CDR1 and CDR2: KGHDR and SFDVKD. J gave up 9 bases and V 9 bases, and 13 bases lay outside the gene matches. The chain's CDR3 is CATGSRTGGFWPQHF. CDR3 coding DNA: TGTGCCACCGGTTCCCGGACAGGGGGGTTTTGGCCCCAGCATTTT.

The chain has TRBV4-1 and TRBJ2-7; 10 bases align to TRBD2. The J segment lost 2 bases and the V segment lost 3 bases, leaving 10 bases of the junction unmatched. This CDR3 is built from 17 residues. Germline assignment: CDR1 MGHRA and CDR2 YSYEKL. Here the CDR3 reads CASSHKIQAGGAYEQYF. The CDR3 bases are TGCGCCAGCAGCCATAAGATTCAAGCGGGAGGGGCCTACGAGCAGTACTTC.

The table lists this clone with a few counts. The CDR3 DNA sequence: TGCGCCAGCAGTGGGGGGGAGATTAACTATGGCTACACCTTC. Translated, it gives CASSGGEINYGYTF. V gene TRBV10-2 combines with J gene TRBJ1-2; TRBD1 is a possible D gene (5 bases). V lost 4 bases to trimming and J lost 1 base, with 10 bases between them. The CDR3 has 14 residues. Germline V gives CDR1 WSHSY, CDR2 SAAADI.

Here the CDR3 reads CASSKIRETQYF. The CDR3 region has the DNA TGTGCCAGCTCTAAAATTCGGGAGACCCAGTACTTC. The chain joins TRBV2 to TRBJ2-5; no reliable D call. The germline gives CDR1 SNHLY, CDR2 FYNNEI. The CDR3 is 12 residues long. V lost 8 bases and J 5 bases, leaving 12 bases between the germline ends.

Only a few counts were recorded for this clone. J is TRBJ1-5 and V is TRBV19; unclear D gene. Germline loops: CDR1 LNHDA, CDR2 SQIVND (reference sequence). This CDR3 has 11 amino acids. Trimming shortened V by 4 bases and J by 9 bases, and 7 bases separated the two germline ends. The CDR3 coding sequence is TGTGCCAGTAGTAAGCGGGGGCCCCAGCATTTT. Protein product: CASSKRGPQHF. The full variable domain, rest sourced from reference TRBV19 and TRBJ1-5, is DGGITQSPKYLFRKEGQNVTLSCEQNLNHDAMYWYRQDPGQGLRLIYYSQIVNDFQKGDIAEGYSVSREKKESFPLTVTSAQKNPTAFYLCASSKRGPQHFGDGTRLSIL.

The chain couples TRBV9 to TRBJ2-1; tentatively, D is TRBD2 (5 bases). Germline V lookup: CDR1 SGDLS, CDR2 YYNGEE. Deletions cut 4 bases from V and 4 bases from J, with 15 bases between. This CDR3 contains 15 residues. The CDR3 protein is CASSPLGGFYNEQFF. The CDR3 DNA follows: TGTGCCAGCAGCCCCCTTGGAGGTTTTTACAATGAGCAGTTCTTC.

This clone was seen a handful of times. In nucleotides, the CDR3 is TGTGCCAGCAGCCTTAAGCAGGGTGTCCCTGGGGCCAACGTCCTGACTTTC. Encoded protein: CASSLKQGVPGANVLTF. This chain connects TRBV28 to TRBJ2-6; weak D call: TRBD1 (5 bases). The length of the CDR3 is 17 residues. Germline CDR1 and CDR2: MDHEN and SYDVKM. V shed 6 bases and J shed 2 bases, with 17 bases lying between them.

The gene calls are TRBV19 and TRBJ2-3, with 8 bases fitting TRBD2. CDR3 length equals 16 residues. Germline V gene lookup returns CDR1 LNHDA and CDR2 SQIVND (reference sequence). Trimming took 5 bases from V and 5 from J; bases not matched to a gene: 12. The CDR3 spells CASSDRLARFIDTQYF. The CDR3 DNA sequence: TGTGCCAGTAGTGATCGACTAGCGCGTTTTATAGATACGCAGTATTTT. The full variable domain, its missing parts supplied by reference TRBV19 and TRBJ2-3, is DGGITQSPKYLFRKEGQNVTLSCEQNLNHDAMYWYRQDPGQGLRLIYYSQIVNDFQKGDIAEGYSVSREKKESFPLTVTSAQKNPTAFYLCASSDRLARFIDTQYFGPGTRLTVL.

This clone was recorded a few times. The rearrangement links TRBV4-2 to TRBJ2-7; D ambiguous. Germline lookup yields CDR1 LGHNA and CDR2 YNFKEQ. With 0 bases removed from V and 0 bases from J, the gap between germline ends came to 6 bases. The CDR3 spans 14 residues. In nucleotides, the CDR3 is TGTGCCAGCAGCCAAGATCACGGCTCCTACGAGCAGTACGTC. Its protein is CASSQDHGSYEQYV.

The chain carries TRBV5-1 and TRBJ2-1; D is possibly TRBD1 (6 bases). This CDR3 spans 14 amino acids. Trimming took 0 bases from V and 4 from J, leaving 8 bases between them. Germline loops: CDR1 SGHRS, CDR2 YFSETQ. The CDR3 sequence is CASSLGQEYNEQFF. The CDR3 coding sequence is TGCGCCAGCAGCTTGGGACAGGAGTACAATGAGCAGTTCTTC.

The chain links TRBV11-2 to TRBJ1-3, with D possibly being TRBD1 (5 bases). Germline V gene data show CDR1 as SGHAT and CDR2 as FQNNGV. The V end was cut by 5 bases, the J end by 4 bases, with 24 bases between. This CDR3 is built from 18 residues. CDR3 loop: CASSRREQVLSKGNTIYF. The CDR3 nucleotides read TGTGCCAGCAGCCGAAGGGAACAGGTCCTAAGTAAGGGAAACACCATATATTTT. Combining the CDR3 with reference TRBV11-2 and TRBJ1-3 gives the whole variable domain EAGVAQSPRYKIIEKRQSVAFWCNPISGHATLYWYQQILGQGPKLLIQFQNNGVVDDSQLPKDRFSAERLKGVDSTLKIQPAKLEDSAVYLCASSRREQVLSKGNTIYFGEGSWLTVV.

DNA for the CDR3: TGTGCCAGCAGCCTCGGGACAATCTCTGGAAACACCATATATTTT. Its protein is CASSLGTISGNTIYF. The chain recombines TRBV3-1 (or the pseudogene TRBV3-2) with TRBJ1-3, with a possible D match to TRBD1 (6 bases). Trimming shortened V by 4 bases and J by 0 bases, and 10 bases separated the two germline ends. In germline, CDR1 is LGHDT, CDR2 YNNKEL (reference sequence). The CDR3 spans 15 residues.

This clone showed up many times. The chain is built from TRBV10-3 and TRBJ1-1; 8 positions match TRBD1. The V gene's germline CDR1 is ENHRY and CDR2 SYGVKD. With 4 bases clipped from V and 5 bases from J, the junction kept 6 bases outside the gene matches. The length of the CDR3 is 14 residues. The CDR3 DNA is TGTGCCATCAGTGGAGGGACAGGTGGAACTGAAGCTTTCTTT. Its protein is CAISGGTGGTEAFF.

The CDR3 is CAWRDDRQVEAFF. In DNA, the CDR3 is TGTGCCTGGAGGGACGATAGACAGGTTGAAGCTTTCTTT. The V and J genes are TRBV30 and TRBJ1-1; D is perhaps TRBD1 (6 bases). V was clipped by 3 bases and J by 7 bases, with 15 bases between them. Germline V CDR1 and CDR2: GTSNPN, SVGIG (reference sequence). The CDR3 sequence is 13 residues long.

The V call is TRBV28, the J call TRBJ1-2, with D possibly TRBD1 on 5 matching bases. CDR3 length: 14 residues. V lost 6 bases, J lost 4 bases, and 15 bases lay in between. Germline CDR1 is MDHEN and CDR2 is SYDVKM. The CDR3 here is CASRGQASGYGYTF. The CDR3 nucleotides read TGTGCCAGCAGGGGGCAGGCAAGTGGCTATGGCTACACCTTC.

This chain links TRBV4-1 with TRBJ1-2; 8 bases are a match to TRBD1. The CDR3 runs 17 residues. The V and J ends lost 4 bases and 2 bases, in that order; junction bases with no gene match: 12. Germline V gene lookup returns CDR1 MGHRA and CDR2 YSYEKL. The CDR3: CASSPAPGTGQNYGYTF. The DNA for the CDR3 is TGCGCCAGCAGCCCGGCTCCCGGGACAGGACAAAACTATGGCTACACCTTC.

The chain employs TRBV9 and TRBJ1-1; 9 nucleotides agree with TRBD1. With 6 bases clipped from V and 5 bases from J, the junction kept 5 bases outside the gene matches. Germline lookup yields CDR1 SGDLS and CDR2 YYNGEE. The CDR3 runs to 13 residues. CDR3 sequence (DNA): TGTGCCAGCAAAGGACAGGGGTTGACTGAAGCTTTCTTT. It codes for CASKGQGLTEAFF.

Only a few counts were recorded for this clone. The chain couples TRBV6-2 or TRBV6-3 to TRBJ1-5; perhaps TRBD1 as D (6 bases). Germline assignment: CDR1 MNHEY and CDR2 SVGEGT. Trimming removed 4 bases from V and 4 bases from J, with 11 bases in between. This CDR3 has 14 amino acids. The CDR3 sequence: CASSFGQRNQPQHF. The DNA for the CDR3 is TGTGCCAGCAGTTTCGGACAGAGAAATCAGCCCCAGCATTTT.

The rearrangement links TRBV5-6 to TRBJ1-5; no reliable D call. Trimming took off 0 bases at V and 5 bases at J, with 9 bases between the two ends. The germline V gene has CDR1 SGHDT and CDR2 YYEEEE. The CDR3 length is 14 residues. The CDR3 loop is CASSLGRFDQPQHF. DNA for the CDR3: TGTGCCAGCAGCTTGGGCAGATTCGATCAGCCCCAGCATTTT.

This chain links TRBV20-1 with TRBJ1-2; D is unclear. V lost 7 bases and J 10 bases, leaving 16 bases between the germline ends. This CDR3 has 11 residues. The V gene's germline CDR1 is DFQATT and CDR2 SNEGSKA (reference sequence). CDR3 amino acids: CSVTTGVVYTF. In DNA, the CDR3 is TGCAGTGTCACGACCGGGGTGGTCTACACCTTC.

The chain combines TRBV6-5 with TRBJ1-2, with TRBD1 matching over 9 bases. Unmatched junction bases numbered 4, after V lost 6 bases and J lost 2 bases. This CDR3 has 14 residues. CDR1 MNHEY and CDR2 SVGAGI come from the germline V gene. The CDR3 spells CASRGTGSNYGYTF. The CDR3 bases are TGTGCCAGCAGAGGGACAGGGTCGAACTATGGCTACACCTTC.

The chain links TRBV2 to TRBJ1-1; TRBD1 agrees at 7 bases. Germline CDR1 SNHLY, CDR2 FYNNEI. The CDR3 covers 14 residues. V lost 6 bases to trimming and J lost 1 base; unmatched junction nucleotides: 5. CDR3 nucleotide sequence: TGTGCCAGCAGGATGACAGGGACGAACACTGAAGCTTTCTTT. Amino acid sequence: CASRMTGTNTEAFF.

The genes are TRBV29-1 and TRBJ1-2; perhaps TRBD1 as D (5 bases). CDR3 length equals 13 residues. V dropped 4 bases and J dropped 0 bases, with 9 bases sitting between them. Per germline, CDR1 SQVTM and CDR2 ANQGSEA. This CDR3 is CSVVVTANYGYTF. As DNA, the CDR3 is TGCAGCGTTGTTGTGACAGCTAACTATGGCTACACCTTC.

The chain links TRBV20-1 to TRBJ2-7; 8 nucleotides match TRBD2. CDR3 length equals 14 residues. CDR1 is DFQATT and CDR2 is SNEGSKA in the germline V gene (reference sequence). Trimming removed 3 bases from V and 2 bases from J; junction bases left unmatched: 6. In DNA, the CDR3 is TGCAGTGCTAGTAGCGGGAACGGCGCCTACGAGCAGTACTTC. Its translation is CSASSGNGAYEQYF.